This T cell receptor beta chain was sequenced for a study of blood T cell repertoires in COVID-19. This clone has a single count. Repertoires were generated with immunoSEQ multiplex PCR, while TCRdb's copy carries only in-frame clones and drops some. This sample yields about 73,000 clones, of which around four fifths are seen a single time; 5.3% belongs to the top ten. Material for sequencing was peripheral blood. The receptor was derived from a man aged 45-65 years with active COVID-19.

For the CDR3, the DNA is TGTGCCAGCAGCTTAGATCGTGCAGGGCCCGCTATTAGATATAATTCACCCCTCCACTTT. Translated, it gives CASSLDRAGPAIRYNSPLHF. The chain has TRBV11-2 and TRBJ1-6; D is perhaps TRBD1 (5 bases). CDR1 and CDR2 from the germline V gene are SGHAT and FQNNGV. The CDR3 loop spans 20 amino acids. Between the trimmed V and J ends, which lost 0 bases and 4 bases, there was a span of 22 bases.